The clone carrying this T cell receptor (beta chain) was picked up a small number of times. Its target is not known. TCRdb reanalysed the RT-PCR reads using MiXCR and keeps one entry per CDR3 protein. Of just under 550,000 distinct CDR3 sequences listed, 20% to 25% were seen once; the top ten hold roughly 2.8%. This sample was taken from a study of response to subunit inactivated influenza vaccine. Study findings and constraints: A suggestion made by the authors is that each seasonal influenza vaccination recruits few new T cells.

The data also belong to a second study, concerning T cells expressing NK-cell markers. This second report adds: Template switching by 5'RACE with UMIs generated the TCR beta cDNA. Sequencing of TCR beta repertoires drew on sorted CD3+CD56+NKG2C+, CD3+CD56+NKG2C- and CD3+CD56-NKG2C+ T cells. In several experiments, sorting was confined to alpha-beta TCR T cells through use of an anti-gamma-delta TCR antibody. It is unclear if expanded NKG2C-expressing clones target HCMV antigens.

This TCR was recovered from a man aged 50 to 59 who received an inactivated influenza vaccine. The sequenced sample was CD4+ T cells sorted from PBMCs, obtained roughly 13 days after vaccination.

The CDR3, as DNA: TGTGCCAGCAGCTTAGGCGGGACTAGCGTATACGAGCAGTACTTC. This sequence encodes CASSLGGTSVYEQYF. V and J are TRBV7-8 and TRBJ2-7; TRBD2 matches 10 bases. V was pared by 1 base and J by 4 bases, with 4 bases of the junction left unmatched. The CDR3 is 15 amino acids. Germline V gene lookup returns CDR1 SGHVS and CDR2 FQNEAQ.